The clone carrying this T cell receptor (beta chain) was picked up a small number of times. What it recognizes is unknown. V gave up 8 bases and J gave up 0 bases, with 11 bases separating them. The CDR3 covers 14 residues. The data originate from a study of identical twins. Study findings and constraints: Cross-sectional statistical analysis, not tracking of the same donors, underpinned the conclusions.

TCRdb reanalysed the 5' RACE reads using MiXCR and keeps one entry per CDR3 protein. The data show some 630,000 distinct CDR3 sequences, under 8.5% seen once. These same data were also listed under a study on yellow fever vaccine responses in identical twins.

The chain uses TRBV12-3 or TRBV12-4 and TRBJ2-1, with a tentative D call TRBD1 (6 bases). The source is a woman aged 18 to 35 in good health. The specimen sequenced was PBMCs. The CDR3: CASGDRSSYNEQFF. DNA of the CDR3: TGTGCCAGCGGAGACAGGAGCTCCTACAATGAGCAGTTCTTC.